This TCR beta chain was captured by sequencing in a study of T-cell reconstitution after alpha-beta-depleted transplantation in children. For TCRbeta, the library was prepared with unique molecular identifiers. TCRdb fed the PCR reads into MiXCR, producing one record per CDR3 protein. The top ten hold 4% of the sample, which has around 600,000 distinct CDR3 sequences, approximately 10% seen once. Germline V gives CDR1 SGHTA, CDR2 FQGTGA. There are 18 residues in the CDR3. The ends lost 5 bases at V and 4 bases at J; junction bases unmatched: 8. This clonotype was recorded at least ten times. The source material was PBMCs from the stem cell graft donor, sampled from the stem cell graft. V usage is TRBV7-3 and J usage is TRBJ2-2; 15 bases line up with TRBD2. This sequence originates from a human donor who donated a stem cell graft to a child with acute myeloid leukemia. CDR3 bases: TGTGCCAGCAGCCTCGGGACTAGCGGGAGGAGGGGCACCGGGGAGCTGTTTTTT. Translating it yields CASSLGTSGRRGTGELFF.